Presented here are 27 T cell receptor beta chains from one specimen sequenced in a study of blood T cell repertoires in COVID-19. The table came from immunoSEQ multiplex PCR; TCRdb's copy has only in-frame clones and leaves some out. Here the sample spans roughly 250,000 clones, around 87% being singletons. Sequenced sample: PBMCs or T cells enriched from blood (not recorded which). The receptors stem from a woman aged 45-60 years who had recovered from COVID-19.

V usage is TRBV14 and J usage is TRBJ1-3; D is unclear. The germline gives CDR1 SGHDN, CDR2 FVKESK. The CDR3 contains 14 residues. V was pared by 2 bases and J by 6 bases, with 11 bases between. DNA for the CDR3: TGTGCCAGCAGCCAAAGAGTTTTTGTAAACACCATATATTTT. It codes for CASSQRVFVNTIYF.

This chain links TRBV18 with TRBJ2-7; 12 bases agree with TRBD1. CDR1 is KGHSH and CDR2 is LQKENI in the germline V gene. This CDR3 region has 15 residues. With V trimmed by 5 bases and J by 2 bases, 4 bases remained unmatched. The CDR3 is CASSKGQGATYEQYF. CDR3 DNA: TGTGCCAGCTCAAAGGGACAGGGGGCTACCTACGAGCAGTACTTC.

This chain joins TRBV6-5 and TRBJ2-3; D gene unclear. Germline assignment: CDR1 MNHEY and CDR2 SVGAGI. The V end was cut by 8 bases, the J end by 4 bases, with 7 bases between. CDR3 length: 11 residues. In DNA form, the CDR3 reads TGTGCCAGCCAATTTGCAGATACGCAGTATTTT. It translates to CASQFADTQYF.

This chain joins TRBV6-5 and TRBJ2-1; TRBD2 agrees at 14 bases. V dropped 0 bases and J dropped 8; count of bases not matched to a gene: 0. There are 15 residues in the CDR3. Germline values: CDR1 MNHEY, CDR2 SVGAGI. CDR3 protein: CASSYSTSGRDEQFF. CDR3 bases: TGTGCCAGCAGTTACTCGACTAGCGGGAGGGATGAGCAGTTCTTC.

The chain combines TRBV18 with TRBJ2-5; the D gene is possibly TRBD1 (5 bases). Trimming took off 0 bases at V and 5 bases at J, with 10 bases between the two ends. This CDR3 comprises 14 residues. CDR1 and CDR2 from the germline V gene are KGHSH and LQKENI. CDR3 bases: TGTGCCAGCTCACCACCAGGCAGGGATGAGACCCAGTACTTC. Its protein product is CASSPPGRDETQYF.

The chain carries TRBV5-4 and TRBJ2-7; 8 bases match TRBD2. This CDR3 has 14 amino acids. Unmatched junction bases numbered 1, after V lost 2 bases and J lost 0 bases. Germline CDR1 reads SGHNT; CDR2 reads YYREEE (reference sequence). CDR3 protein: CASSFGTSSYEQYF. DNA for the CDR3: TGTGCCAGCAGCTTCGGGACTAGCTCCTACGAGCAGTACTTC.

CDR3 bases: TGTGCCATCAGTGATTCAGGGGGCGCGGACACCGGGGAGCTGTTTTTT. Translating gives CAISDSGGADTGELFF. The chain combines TRBV10-3 with TRBJ2-2; 8 bases align to TRBD1. In germline, CDR1 is ENHRY, CDR2 SYGVKD. V was clipped by 3 bases and J by 3 bases; unmatched bases: 6. The CDR3 sequence is 16 residues long.

This rearrangement joins TRBV3-1 (or the pseudogene TRBV3-2) to TRBJ1-1, with 8 nucleotides matching TRBD1. There are 16 residues in the CDR3. Trimming cost V 1 base and J 7 bases; bases outside gene matches: 11. Per the germline V gene, CDR1 is LGHDT and CDR2 is YNNKEL (reference sequence). CDR3 loop: CASSQGLDRGGGEAFF. The CDR3, as DNA: TGTGCCAGCAGCCAAGGCCTCGACAGGGGCGGTGGTGAAGCTTTCTTT.

The genes are TRBV9 and TRBJ1-4; 7 nucleotides align to TRBD1. The length of the CDR3 is 15 residues. V shed 3 bases and J 8 bases; nucleotides not matched to a gene: 10. Germline V gives CDR1 SGDLS, CDR2 YYNGEE. The CDR3: CASSDKTGRREKLFF. CDR3 nucleotide sequence: TGTGCCAGCAGCGACAAGACAGGGCGGAGGGAAAAACTGTTTTTT.

This clone occurred once. The V call is TRBV10-1, the J call TRBJ2-2, with TRBD1 as a possible D gene (6 bases). The V gene's germline CDR1 is WNHNN and CDR2 SYGVQD (reference sequence). V lost 5 bases, J lost 2 bases, and 15 bases lay in between. This CDR3 is 16 amino acids long. As DNA, the CDR3 is TGCGCCAGCAGTCGTACAGGGTACGGAAACACCGGGGAGCTGTTTTTT. It encodes CASSRTGYGNTGELFF.

This clone was seen only once. The rearrangement joins TRBV19 to TRBJ2-5; 9 bases are shared with TRBD2. This CDR3 is built from 15 residues. Looked up from germline, CDR1 is LNHDA and CDR2 is SQIVND (reference sequence). V gave up 6 bases and J gave up 1 base; unmatched junction bases: 6. CDR3: CASSSAGGTQETQYF. The CDR3 bases are TGTGCCAGTAGCTCCGCGGGGGGGACCCAAGAGACCCAGTACTTC.

The table lists this clone with a few counts. Here the CDR3 DNA reads TGTGCCAGTAGTGGGACAGGGGGCCATCAGCCCCAGCATTTT. Its protein is CASSGTGGHQPQHF. The chain couples TRBV19 to TRBJ1-5, with 12 bases fitting TRBD1. This CDR3 has 14 residues. V lost 5 bases and J lost 5; bases outside the gene matches: 1. The germline V gene encodes CDR1 LNHDA and CDR2 SQIVND (reference sequence).

The chain has TRBV5-4 and TRBJ2-2, with D possibly being TRBD2 (5 bases). CDR3 length equals 15 residues. Trimming cost V 4 bases and J 1 base, with 11 bases left between them. The germline V gene has CDR1 SGHNT and CDR2 YYREEE (reference sequence). Here the CDR3 reads CASSGGRQNTGELFF. The CDR3, as DNA: TGTGCCAGCAGCGGAGGACGGCAGAACACCGGGGAGCTGTTTTTT.

The rearrangement links TRBV5-4 to TRBJ2-7; tentative D call: TRBD2 (5 bases). V shed 8 bases and J shed 3 bases, with 18 bases lying between them. The germline gives CDR1 SGHNT, CDR2 YYREEE (reference sequence). The CDR3 covers 14 residues. CDR3 sequence: CASFDSGRGYEQYF. The CDR3 coding sequence is TGTGCCAGTTTTGACTCGGGGAGAGGCTACGAGCAGTACTTC.

V usage is TRBV7-2 and J usage is TRBJ2-2; D gene uncertain. This CDR3 contains 16 residues. Germline V gene sequence: CDR1 SGHTA, CDR2 FQGNSA. Between the trimmed V and J ends, which lost 5 bases and 0 bases, there was a span of 13 bases. CDR3 sequence: CASSPIGFSNTGELFF. The CDR3, as DNA: TGTGCCAGCAGCCCCATCGGGTTTTCGAACACCGGGGAGCTGTTTTTT.

This chain joins TRBV11-2 and TRBJ1-1; 9 bases fit TRBD1. The ends lost 4 bases at V and 5 bases at J; junction bases unmatched: 5. The CDR3 sequence is 14 residues long. Germline V gives CDR1 SGHAT, CDR2 FQNNGV. The CDR3 sequence: CASSSSTGGTEAFF. CDR3 DNA sequence: TGTGCCAGCAGCTCATCGACAGGGGGGACTGAAGCTTTCTTT.

This chain links TRBV7-9 with TRBJ1-5; D is uncertain. The germline CDR1 and CDR2 sequences are SEHNR and FQNEAQ (reference sequence). Between the trimmed V and J ends, which lost 5 bases and 0 bases, there was a span of 11 bases. This CDR3 comprises 15 residues. CDR3: CASSPSGNSNQPQHF. CDR3 DNA sequence: TGTGCCAGCAGCCCGTCGGGTAATAGCAATCAGCCCCAGCATTTT.

V gene TRBV28 combines with J gene TRBJ2-2, with TRBD1 matching 8 bases. Trimming took 6 bases from V and 6 from J; bases not matched to a gene: 6. The CDR3 totals 14 residues. The germline gives CDR1 MDHEN, CDR2 SYDVKM. The CDR3 DNA reads as TGTGCCAGCAGCACGGGACAGGTCCCCGGGGAGCTGTTTTTT. It encodes CASSTGQVPGELFF. The variable domain in full, completed from reference TRBV28 and TRBJ2-2, reads DVKVTQSSRYLVKRTGEKVFLECVQDMDHENMFWYRQDPGLGLRLIYFSYDVKMKEKGDIPEGYSVSREKKERFSLILESASTNQTSMYLCASSTGQVPGELFFGEGSRLTVL.

The V call is TRBV11-1, the J call TRBJ1-2, with 7 nucleotides matching TRBD1. V lost 6 bases to trimming and J lost 4 bases; unmatched junction nucleotides: 5. The CDR3 loop spans 13 amino acids. Per the germline V gene, CDR1 is SGHAT and CDR2 is FQDESV (reference sequence). The CDR3 DNA reads TGTGCCAGCAGGAAGCAGGGGGGCTATGGCTACACCTTC. This translates into CASRKQGGYGYTF.

The DNA of the CDR3 is TGCGCCAGCAGCCCGTGGGGGACTAGCGGGGAAACAAGCTCCTACAATGAGCAGTTCTTC. Residues: CASSPWGTSGETSSYNEQFF. The V gene is TRBV5-1, the J gene TRBJ2-1, with 13 bases matching TRBD2. The V and J ends lost 4 bases and 0 bases, in that order; junction bases with no gene match: 13. CDR1 and CDR2 from the germline V gene are SGHRS and YFSETQ. The CDR3 spans 20 residues.

The chain is built from TRBV5-1 and TRBJ1-1, with D possibly being TRBD1 (5 bases). CDR1 and CDR2 (germline): SGHRS, YFSETQ. The ends were cut back, 4 bases at V and 5 bases at J, with 18 bases in the middle. CDR3 length equals 15 residues. CDR3 protein: CASSPRGGGVTEAFF. The CDR3 DNA reads TGCGCCAGCAGCCCTAGGGGTGGCGGGGTGACTGAAGCTTTCTTT.

The V and J genes are TRBV18 and TRBJ1-1; 10 bases fit TRBD1. Germline-derived CDR1 and CDR2 are KGHSH and LQKENI. The CDR3 totals 15 residues. The ends lost 3 bases at V and 3 bases at J; junction bases unmatched: 4. CDR3 coding DNA: TGTGCCAGCTCACCCAGGACAGGGGGGGACACTGAAGCTTTCTTT. Translating it yields CASSPRTGGDTEAFF.

The V call is TRBV18, the J call TRBJ1-3; D gene unclear. Germline CDR1 is KGHSH and CDR2 is LQKENI. This CDR3 has 14 residues. V lost 6 bases, J lost 2 bases, and 11 bases lay in between. In DNA, the CDR3 is TGTGCCAGCTCGGCGGCTCAAACTGGAAACACCATATATTTT. Residues: CASSAAQTGNTIYF.

The chain uses TRBV3-1 (or the pseudogene TRBV3-2) and TRBJ2-5, with D possibly being TRBD2 (5 bases). CDR1 is LGHDT, CDR2 YNNKEL, per germline (reference sequence). The CDR3 has 15 residues. V lost 4 bases and J lost 5, with 17 bases in between. The CDR3 region is CASSLRIGGGETQYF. In nucleotides, the CDR3 is TGTGCCAGCAGCCTCCGTATCGGAGGTGGGGAGACCCAGTACTTC.

The chain couples TRBV7-2 to TRBJ2-1; a possible D gene is TRBD2 (5 bases). Trimming cost V 4 bases and J 10 bases, with 23 bases left between them. This CDR3 is built from 16 residues. Per germline, CDR1 SGHTA and CDR2 FQGNSA. This chain's CDR3 is CASSSFSVGTSQEQFF. The CDR3 DNA follows: TGTGCCAGCAGCTCGTTTAGCGTTGGAACGTCGCAAGAGCAGTTCTTC.

This sequence joins TRBV5-1 and TRBJ2-7; TRBD2 might be the D (6 bases). CDR1 SGHRS and CDR2 YFSETQ come from the germline V gene. The CDR3 extends over 12 amino acids. V was pared by 8 bases and J by 4 bases, with 13 bases between. CDR3 nucleotides: TGCGCCAGTTGGGGGGACGGATACGAGCAGTACTTC. It codes for CASWGDGYEQYF. The variable domain in full, with the rest retrieved from reference TRBV5-1 and TRBJ2-7, is KAGVTQTPRYLIKTRGQQVTLSCSPISGHRSVSWYQQTPGQGLQFLFEYFSETQRNKGNFPGRFSGRQFSNSRSEMNVSTLELGDSALYLCASWGDGYEQYFGPGTRLTVT.

The chain joins TRBV3-1 (or the pseudogene TRBV3-2) to TRBJ2-7, with D perhaps TRBD2 (7 bases). CDR1 is LGHDT, CDR2 YNNKEL, per germline (reference sequence). V lost 2 bases and J lost 10, with 24 bases in between. This CDR3 is 16 amino acids long. The CDR3 nucleotides read TGTGCCAGCAGCCAAACATCCGGGGGCGGTCAAGCGGGACAGTACTTC. Encoded protein: CASSQTSGGGQAGQYF.